These 18 T cell receptor beta chains came from one sample sequenced in a study of T cell changes during pregnancy in multiple sclerosis. Produced via immunoSEQ multiplex PCR; TCRdb's table is partial and in-frame only. The repertoire consists of around 130,000 clones, with around 93% occurring once and the leading ten covering around 6%. This specimen consisted of peripheral blood, obtained before pregnancy. The source is a female donor with multiple sclerosis, enrolled in a pregnancy study.

This chain connects TRBV6-5 to TRBJ2-7; 8 bases map to TRBD1. The CDR3 loop spans 14 amino acids. The V gene end was trimmed by 7 bases and the J gene end by 3 bases; junction bases not matched to a gene: 8. Germline V gene sequence: CDR1 MNHEY, CDR2 SVGAGI. The DNA of the CDR3 is TGTGCCAGCACCCGGACAGGGCTGAACTACGAGCAGTACTTC. Residues: CASTRTGLNYEQYF.

The chain uses TRBV28 and TRBJ1-1; perhaps TRBD1 as D (5 bases). There are 11 residues in the CDR3. Trimming stripped 2 bases from V and 14 bases from J, with 12 bases between. Germline CDR1 MDHEN, CDR2 SYDVKM. CDR3 nucleotides: TGTGCCAGCAGTTTAGGGGGGAATCGCTTCTTT. Translation: CASSLGGNRFF.

The genes are TRBV30 and TRBJ1-1; D perhaps matches TRBD1 (5 bases). The CDR3 is 14 residues long. Trimming shortened V by 1 base and J by 1 base, and 10 bases separated the two germline ends. Germline-derived CDR1 and CDR2 are GTSNPN and SVGIG (reference sequence). CDR3 region: CAWSERRGNTEAFF. CDR3 nucleotide sequence: TGTGCCTGGAGTGAACGTAGGGGGAACACTGAAGCTTTCTTT.

The genes are TRBV6-5 and TRBJ1-5, with TRBD1 identical over 7 bases. V shed 6 bases and J 0 bases; nucleotides not matched to a gene: 5. CDR3 size: 15 residues. Looked up from germline, CDR1 is MNHEY and CDR2 is SVGAGI. CDR3 in amino acids: CASSWTGDSNQPQHF. The CDR3 coding sequence is TGTGCCAGCAGCTGGACAGGAGATAGCAATCAGCCCCAGCATTTT.

The genes are TRBV9 and TRBJ2-1, with 8 bases fitting TRBD1. Germline V gene sequence: CDR1 SGDLS, CDR2 YYNGEE. J lost 5 bases, V lost 5 bases, and 9 bases had no gene match. This CDR3 region has 15 residues. The CDR3 nucleotides read TGTGCCAGCAGTGCCGGGACAGGAAAAAACAATGAGCAGTTCTTC. It specifies CASSAGTGKNNEQFF. The variable domain in full, completed from reference TRBV9 and TRBJ2-1, reads DSGVTQTPKHLITATGQRVTLRCSPRSGDLSVYWYQQSLDQGLQFLIQYYNGEERAKGNILERFSAQQFPDLHSELNLSSLELGDSALYFCASSAGTGKNNEQFFGPGTRLTVL.

The chain is built from TRBV19 and TRBJ2-5, with TRBD1 as a possible D gene (5 bases). Trimming pared 0 bases from V and 5 bases from J, leaving 10 bases between. Germline CDR1 and CDR2: LNHDA and SQIVND (reference sequence). The CDR3 runs 14 residues. The CDR3, as DNA: TGTGCCAGTAGTATAGAGGCCAGGGCGGAGACCCAGTACTTC. It translates to CASSIEARAETQYF.

V usage is TRBV29-1 and J usage is TRBJ1-1; D is ambiguous. V was shortened by 7 bases and J by 1 base, with 13 bases between the two germline ends. This CDR3 is built from 13 residues. The germline V gene encodes CDR1 SQVTM and CDR2 ANQGSEA. CDR3 DNA sequence: TGCAGCGGGTCGGGGTGGCAGAACACTGAAGCTTTCTTT. Translated: CSGSGWQNTEAFF.

The V call is TRBV29-1, the J call TRBJ2-5, with 7 bases identical to TRBD1. Germline-derived CDR1 and CDR2 are SQVTM and ANQGSEA. Germline trimming cut 6 bases from V and 2 bases from J; bases unmatched to any gene: 15. The CDR3 consists of 16 residues. CDR3 amino acids: CSVFGLGAGGQETQYF. The CDR3 coding sequence is TGCAGCGTATTTGGCCTAGGAGCAGGGGGTCAAGAGACCCAGTACTTC. The full variable domain, completed using reference TRBV29-1 and TRBJ2-5, is SAVISQKPSRDICQRGTSLTIQCQVDSQVTMMFWYRQQPGQSLTLIATANQGSEATYESGFVIDKFPISRPNLTFSTLTVSNMSPEDSSIYLCSVFGLGAGGQETQYFGPGTRLLVL.

V gene TRBV10-2 combines with J gene TRBJ1-2; D is possibly TRBD1 (5 bases). Germline CDR1 is WSHSY and CDR2 is SAAADI. The V end lost 6 bases, the J end lost 1 base, and 15 bases lay between the germline ends. This CDR3 has 15 residues. The CDR3 sequence: CASRQTATLNYGYTF. The CDR3, as DNA: TGCGCCAGCAGGCAGACAGCCACCCTTAACTATGGCTACACCTTC.

The chain recombines TRBV5-5 with TRBJ1-1; 7 bases match TRBD1. In germline, CDR1 is SGHKS, CDR2 YYEKEE (reference sequence). The length of the CDR3 is 15 residues. Trimming took 4 bases from V and 3 from J; bases not matched to a gene: 9. DNA of the CDR3: TGTGCCAGCAGCCTCCTACCGGGACAGTACACTGAAGCTTTCTTT. This gives the protein CASSLLPGQYTEAFF.

The J gene is TRBJ2-1, the V gene TRBV19; D is unresolved. This CDR3 is built from 14 residues. The V gene's germline CDR1 is LNHDA and CDR2 SQIVND (reference sequence). The V gene lost 6 bases and the J gene lost 8 bases, with 17 bases spanning the gap. The CDR3: CASSTTSAGDEQFF. In DNA, the CDR3 is TGTGCCAGTAGCACGACTTCAGCTGGCGATGAGCAGTTCTTC.

This sequence joins TRBV5-1 and TRBJ2-5, with 7 positions matching TRBD1. The CDR3 totals 15 residues. V gave up 1 base and J gave up 5 bases; unmatched junction bases: 8. CDR1 and CDR2 (germline): SGHRS, YFSETQ. The CDR3 nucleotides are TGCGCCAGCAGCTTGAGTACAGGGGACGGGGAGACCCAGTACTTC. Protein: CASSLSTGDGETQYF.

The CDR3 sequence: CASSLGTGGSTNEKLFF. The DNA of the CDR3 is TGTGCCAGCAGCCTAGGGACAGGGGGCTCAACTAATGAAAAACTGTTTTTT. The chain carries TRBV9 and TRBJ1-4; 12 nucleotides align to TRBD1. CDR1 is SGDLS and CDR2 is YYNGEE in the germline V gene. The CDR3 length is 17 residues. V was clipped by 4 bases and J by 0 bases; unmatched bases: 4.

The count of this clone is one. The V gene is TRBV7-9, the J gene TRBJ2-7, with D unresolved. Trimming left V 2 bases short and J 3 bases short, with 11 bases between. The CDR3 is made up of 14 amino acids. The germline V gene has CDR1 SEHNR and CDR2 FQNEAQ (reference sequence). Here the CDR3 DNA reads TGTGCCAGCAGCTTAAGCGAGTACTTCTACGAGCAGTACTTC. Translation: CASSLSEYFYEQYF. Full variable domain (rest looked up from reference TRBV7-9 and TRBJ2-7): DTGVSQNPRHKITKRGQNVTFRCDPISEHNRLYWYRQTLGQGPEFLTYFQNEAQLEKSRLLSDRFSAERPKGSFSTLEIQRTEQGDSAMYLCASSLSEYFYEQYFGPGTRLTVT.

This chain uses TRBV2 with TRBJ1-5; 8 bases match TRBD1. CDR3 length: 18 amino acids. Germline V gives CDR1 SNHLY, CDR2 FYNNEI. V was pared by 6 bases and J by 0 bases, with 13 bases of the junction left unmatched. In DNA, the CDR3 is TGTGCCAGCAGGGGGGTAGACAGGGGTACTCTTAGCAATCAGCCCCAGCATTTT. Amino acid sequence: CASRGVDRGTLSNQPQHF.

The chain employs TRBV7-9 and TRBJ2-1; 8 bases are shared with TRBD1. Trimming at V came to 5 bases and at J to 7 bases, leaving 19 bases not matched to a gene. CDR1 and CDR2 (germline): SEHNR, FQNEAQ (reference sequence). The CDR3 spans 18 residues. CDR3 loop: CASSPPPLGRGRANEQFF. CDR3 DNA: TGTGCCAGCAGCCCGCCCCCGTTGGGCAGGGGGCGCGCGAATGAGCAGTTCTTC.

This chain uses TRBV7-6 with TRBJ1-5; 7 bases map to TRBD1. Trimming cost V 4 bases and J 4 bases; bases outside gene matches: 10. The germline gives CDR1 SGHVS, CDR2 FNYEAQ. The CDR3 is 16 residues long. In DNA form, the CDR3 reads TGTGCCAGCAGCTGTCCGGGACAGAAAATAAATCAGCCCCAGCATTTT. Translated: CASSCPGQKINQPQHF.

The chain is built from TRBV6-5 and TRBJ2-5; 7 nucleotides align to TRBD1. Germline CDR1 is MNHEY and CDR2 is SVGAGI. After removal of 4 bases from V and 0 bases from J, the junction contained 8 bases not matched to a gene. There are 16 residues in the CDR3. The CDR3 loop reads CASSFRTGRYQETQYF. The CDR3 bases are TGTGCCAGCAGTTTCCGGACAGGTCGTTACCAAGAGACCCAGTACTTC.